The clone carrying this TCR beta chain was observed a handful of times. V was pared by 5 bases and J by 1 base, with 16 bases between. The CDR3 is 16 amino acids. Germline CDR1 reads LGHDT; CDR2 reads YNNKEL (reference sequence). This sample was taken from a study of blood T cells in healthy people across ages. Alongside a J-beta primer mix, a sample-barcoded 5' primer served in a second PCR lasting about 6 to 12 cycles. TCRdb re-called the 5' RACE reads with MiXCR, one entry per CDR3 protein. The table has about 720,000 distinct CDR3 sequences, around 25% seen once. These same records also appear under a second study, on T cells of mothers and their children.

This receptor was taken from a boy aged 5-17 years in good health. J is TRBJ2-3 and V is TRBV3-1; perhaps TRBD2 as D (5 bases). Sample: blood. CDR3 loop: CASSERLLYGTDTQYF. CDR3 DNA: TGTGCCAGCAGCGAACGACTACTCTACGGCACAGATACGCAGTATTTT.